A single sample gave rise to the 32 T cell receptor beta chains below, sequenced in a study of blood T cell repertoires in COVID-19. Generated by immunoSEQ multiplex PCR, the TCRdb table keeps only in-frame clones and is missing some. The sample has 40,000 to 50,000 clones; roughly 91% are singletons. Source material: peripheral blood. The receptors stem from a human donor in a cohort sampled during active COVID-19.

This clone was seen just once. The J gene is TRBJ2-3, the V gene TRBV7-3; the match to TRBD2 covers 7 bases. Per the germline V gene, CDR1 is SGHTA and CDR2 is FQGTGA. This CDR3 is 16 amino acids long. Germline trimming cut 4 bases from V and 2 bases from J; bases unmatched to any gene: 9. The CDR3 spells CASSSTSEGYTDTQYF. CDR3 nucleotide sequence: TGTGCCAGCAGCTCTACTAGCGAGGGTTACACAGATACGCAGTATTTT.

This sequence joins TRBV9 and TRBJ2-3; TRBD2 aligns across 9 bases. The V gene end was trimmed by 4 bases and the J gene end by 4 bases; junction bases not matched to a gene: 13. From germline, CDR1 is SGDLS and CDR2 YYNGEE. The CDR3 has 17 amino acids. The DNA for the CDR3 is TGTGCCAGCAGCCCCCAAGGCGTAGCGGGAGTGGCAGATACGCAGTATTTT. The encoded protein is CASSPQGVAGVADTQYF. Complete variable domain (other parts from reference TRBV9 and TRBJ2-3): DSGVTQTPKHLITATGQRVTLRCSPRSGDLSVYWYQQSLDQGLQFLIQYYNGEERAKGNILERFSAQQFPDLHSELNLSSLELGDSALYFCASSPQGVAGVADTQYFGPGTRLTVL.

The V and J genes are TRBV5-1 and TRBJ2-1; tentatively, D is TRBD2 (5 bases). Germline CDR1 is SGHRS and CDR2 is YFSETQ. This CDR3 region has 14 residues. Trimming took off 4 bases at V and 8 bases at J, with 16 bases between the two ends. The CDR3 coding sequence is TGCGCCAGCAGCCGGGATCCCGGATCCTATGAGCAGTTCTTC. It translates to CASSRDPGSYEQFF.

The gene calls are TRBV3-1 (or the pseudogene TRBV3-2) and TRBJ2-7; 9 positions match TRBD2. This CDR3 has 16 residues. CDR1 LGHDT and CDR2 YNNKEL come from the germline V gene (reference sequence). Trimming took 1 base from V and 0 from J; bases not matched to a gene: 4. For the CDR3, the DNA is TGTGCCAGCAGCCAAGTTCCTAGCGGGAACTCCTACGAGCAGTACTTC. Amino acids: CASSQVPSGNSYEQYF.

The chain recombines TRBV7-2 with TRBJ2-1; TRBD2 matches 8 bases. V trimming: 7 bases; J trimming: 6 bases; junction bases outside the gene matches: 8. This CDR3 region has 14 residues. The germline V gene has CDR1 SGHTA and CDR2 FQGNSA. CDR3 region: CASNPRSGSNEQFF. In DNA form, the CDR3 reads TGTGCCAGCAATCCCCGCAGCGGGAGCAATGAGCAGTTCTTC. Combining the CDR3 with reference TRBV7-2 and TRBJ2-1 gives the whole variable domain GAGVSQSPSNKVTEKGKDVELRCDPISGHTALYWYRQSLGQGLEFLIYFQGNSAPDKSGLPSDRFSAERTGGSVSTLTIQRTQQEDSAVYLCASNPRSGSNEQFFGPGTRLTVL.

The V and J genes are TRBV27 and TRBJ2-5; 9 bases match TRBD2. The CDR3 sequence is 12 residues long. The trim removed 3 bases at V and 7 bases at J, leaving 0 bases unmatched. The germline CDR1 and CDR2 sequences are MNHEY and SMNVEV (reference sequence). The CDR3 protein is CASSLTSGTQYF. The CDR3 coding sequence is TGTGCCAGCAGTTTGACTAGCGGGACCCAGTACTTC.

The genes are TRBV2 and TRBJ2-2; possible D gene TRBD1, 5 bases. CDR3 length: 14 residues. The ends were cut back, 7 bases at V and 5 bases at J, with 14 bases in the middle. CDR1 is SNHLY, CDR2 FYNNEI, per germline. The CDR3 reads CASIAPQGTGELFF. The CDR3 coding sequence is TGTGCCAGCATCGCCCCCCAGGGAACCGGGGAGCTGTTTTTT. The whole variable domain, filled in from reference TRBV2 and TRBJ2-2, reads EPEVTQTPSHQVTQMGQEVILRCVPISNHLYFYWYRQILGQKVEFLVSFYNNEISEKSEIFDDQFSVERPDGSNFTLKIRSTKLEDSAMYFCASIAPQGTGELFFGEGSRLTVL.

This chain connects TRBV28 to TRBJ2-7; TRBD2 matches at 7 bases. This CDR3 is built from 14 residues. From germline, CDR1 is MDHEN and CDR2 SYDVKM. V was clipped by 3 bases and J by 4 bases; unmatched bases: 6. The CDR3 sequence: CASSFGGRNYEQYF. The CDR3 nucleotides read TGTGCCAGCAGTTTTGGCGGGAGAAATTACGAGCAGTACTTC.

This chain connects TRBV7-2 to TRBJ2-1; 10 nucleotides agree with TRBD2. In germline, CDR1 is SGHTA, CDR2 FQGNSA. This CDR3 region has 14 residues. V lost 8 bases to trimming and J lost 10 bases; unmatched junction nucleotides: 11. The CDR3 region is CASDSSGSRGEQFF. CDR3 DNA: TGTGCCAGCGACTCTAGCGGGAGCCGGGGCGAGCAGTTCTTC.

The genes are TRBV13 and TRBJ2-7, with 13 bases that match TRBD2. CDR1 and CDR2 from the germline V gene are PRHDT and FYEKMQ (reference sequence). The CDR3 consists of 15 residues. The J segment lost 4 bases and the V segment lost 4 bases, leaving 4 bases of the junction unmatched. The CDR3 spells CASSSRTSGSYEQYF. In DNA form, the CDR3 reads TGTGCCAGCAGCTCACGGACTAGCGGGAGTTACGAGCAGTACTTC.

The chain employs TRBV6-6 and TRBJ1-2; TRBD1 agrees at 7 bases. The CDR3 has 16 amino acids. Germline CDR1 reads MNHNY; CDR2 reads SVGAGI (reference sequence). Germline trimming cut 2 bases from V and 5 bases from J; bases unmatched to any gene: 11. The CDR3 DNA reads TGTGCCAGCAGTTACCCCCGGGGACAGTCTTTATATGGCTACACCTTC. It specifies CASSYPRGQSLYGYTF.

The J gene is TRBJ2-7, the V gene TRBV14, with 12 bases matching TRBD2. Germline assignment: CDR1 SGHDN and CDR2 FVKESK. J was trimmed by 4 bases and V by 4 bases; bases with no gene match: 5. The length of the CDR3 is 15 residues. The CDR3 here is CASSPWTSGTYEQYF. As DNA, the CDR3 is TGTGCCAGCAGCCCCTGGACTAGCGGGACGTACGAGCAGTACTTC.

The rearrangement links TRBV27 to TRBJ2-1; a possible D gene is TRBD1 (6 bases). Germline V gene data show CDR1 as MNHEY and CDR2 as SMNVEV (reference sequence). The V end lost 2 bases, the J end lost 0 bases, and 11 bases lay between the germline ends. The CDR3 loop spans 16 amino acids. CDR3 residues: CASSLLKGGSYNEQFF. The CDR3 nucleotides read TGTGCCAGCAGTTTACTAAAAGGGGGCTCCTACAATGAGCAGTTCTTC.

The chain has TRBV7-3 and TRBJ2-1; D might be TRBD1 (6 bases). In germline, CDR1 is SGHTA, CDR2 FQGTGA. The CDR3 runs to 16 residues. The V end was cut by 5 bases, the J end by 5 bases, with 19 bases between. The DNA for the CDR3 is TGTGCCAGCAGCAACCCAGGGGCTGGGGTAGACAATGAGCAGTTCTTC. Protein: CASSNPGAGVDNEQFF.

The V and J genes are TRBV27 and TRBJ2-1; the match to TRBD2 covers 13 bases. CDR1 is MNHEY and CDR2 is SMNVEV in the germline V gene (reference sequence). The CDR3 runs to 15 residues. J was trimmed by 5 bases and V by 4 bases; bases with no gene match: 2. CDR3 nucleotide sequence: TGTGCCAGCAGTTCCGGGACTAGCGGGAACAATGAGCAGTTCTTC. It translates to CASSSGTSGNNEQFF.

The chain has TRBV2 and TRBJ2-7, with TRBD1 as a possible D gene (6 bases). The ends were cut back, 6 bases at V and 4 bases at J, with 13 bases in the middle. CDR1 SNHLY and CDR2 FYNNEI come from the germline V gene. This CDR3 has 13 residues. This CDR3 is CASSLLQGYEQYF. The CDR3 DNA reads TGTGCCAGCAGCCTCCTACAGGGTTACGAGCAGTACTTC.

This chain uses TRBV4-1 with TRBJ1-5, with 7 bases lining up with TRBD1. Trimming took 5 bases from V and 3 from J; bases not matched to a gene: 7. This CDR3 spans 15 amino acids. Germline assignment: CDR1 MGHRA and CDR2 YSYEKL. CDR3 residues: CASSNGQVNNQPQHF. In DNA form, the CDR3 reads TGCGCCAGCAGCAACGGACAGGTTAACAATCAGCCCCAGCATTTT.

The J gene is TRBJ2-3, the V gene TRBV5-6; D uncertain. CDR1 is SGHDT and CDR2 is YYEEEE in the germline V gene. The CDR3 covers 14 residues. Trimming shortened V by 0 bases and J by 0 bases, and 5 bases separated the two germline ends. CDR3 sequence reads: CASSLAVSTDTQYF. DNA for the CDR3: TGTGCCAGCAGCTTGGCCGTGAGCACAGATACGCAGTATTTT.

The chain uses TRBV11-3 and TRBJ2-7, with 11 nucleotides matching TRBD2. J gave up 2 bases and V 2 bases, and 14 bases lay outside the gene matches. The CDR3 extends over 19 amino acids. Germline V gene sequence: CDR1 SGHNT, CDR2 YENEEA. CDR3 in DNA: TGTGCCAGCAGCTTAATGGGGCCCACTAGCGGGAGTTTCCCCTACGAGCAGTACTTC. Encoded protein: CASSLMGPTSGSFPYEQYF.

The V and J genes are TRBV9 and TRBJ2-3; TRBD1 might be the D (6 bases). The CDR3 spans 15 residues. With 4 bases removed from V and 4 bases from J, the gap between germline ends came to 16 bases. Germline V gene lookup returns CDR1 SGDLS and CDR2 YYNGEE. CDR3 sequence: CASSSQGFFSDTQYF. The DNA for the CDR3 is TGTGCCAGCAGCTCCCAGGGGTTTTTCTCAGATACGCAGTATTTT.

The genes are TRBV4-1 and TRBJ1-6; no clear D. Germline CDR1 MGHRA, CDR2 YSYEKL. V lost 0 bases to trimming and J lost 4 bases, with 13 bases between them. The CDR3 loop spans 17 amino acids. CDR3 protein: CASSQDSPLRYNSPLHF. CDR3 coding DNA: TGCGCCAGCAGCCAAGACTCGCCCCTAAGATATAATTCACCCCTCCACTTT.

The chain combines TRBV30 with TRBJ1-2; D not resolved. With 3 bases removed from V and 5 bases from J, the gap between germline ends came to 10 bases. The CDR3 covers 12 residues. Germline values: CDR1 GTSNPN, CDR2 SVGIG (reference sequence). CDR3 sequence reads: CAWRPSGYGYTF. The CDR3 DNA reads TGTGCCTGGAGGCCCTCGGGGTATGGCTACACCTTC.

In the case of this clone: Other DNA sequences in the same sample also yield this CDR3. CDR3: CASSFMGEGGDQPQHF. The CDR3 DNA reads TGTGCCAGCAGTTTTATGGGGGAGGGGGGGGATCAGCCCCAGCATTTT. The chain combines TRBV28 with TRBJ1-5; possible D gene TRBD1, 6 bases. V lost 3 bases, J lost 5 bases, and 17 bases lay in between. The CDR3 extends over 16 amino acids. Germline V gene sequence: CDR1 MDHEN, CDR2 SYDVKM.

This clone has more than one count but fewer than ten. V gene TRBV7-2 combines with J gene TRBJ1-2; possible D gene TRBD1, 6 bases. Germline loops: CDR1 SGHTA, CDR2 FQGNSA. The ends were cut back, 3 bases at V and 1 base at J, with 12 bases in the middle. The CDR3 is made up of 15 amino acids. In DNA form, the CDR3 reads TGTGCCAGCAGCTTTGACAGGACACTTAACTATGGCTACACCTTC. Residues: CASSFDRTLNYGYTF.

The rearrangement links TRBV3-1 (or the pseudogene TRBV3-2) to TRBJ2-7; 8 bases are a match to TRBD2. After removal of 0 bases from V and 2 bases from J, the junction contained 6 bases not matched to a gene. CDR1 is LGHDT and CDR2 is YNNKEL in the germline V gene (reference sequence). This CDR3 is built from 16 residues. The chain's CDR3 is CASSQDIAGTPYEQYF. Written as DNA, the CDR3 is TGTGCCAGCAGCCAAGATATAGCGGGAACTCCCTACGAGCAGTACTTC.

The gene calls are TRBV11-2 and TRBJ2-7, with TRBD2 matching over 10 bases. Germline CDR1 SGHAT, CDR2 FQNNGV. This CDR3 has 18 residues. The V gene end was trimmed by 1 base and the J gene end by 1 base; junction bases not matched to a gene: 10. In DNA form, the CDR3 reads TGTGCCAGCAGCTTAGCTCCTTCTAGCGGGAGTGGTTCCTACGAGCAGTACTTC. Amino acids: CASSLAPSSGSGSYEQYF.

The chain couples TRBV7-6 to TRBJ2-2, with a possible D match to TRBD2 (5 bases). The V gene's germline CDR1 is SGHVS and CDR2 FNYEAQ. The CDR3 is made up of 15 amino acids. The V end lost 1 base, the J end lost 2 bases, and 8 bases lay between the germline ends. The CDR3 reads CASSLEAVNTGELFF. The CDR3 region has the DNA TGTGCCAGCAGCTTAGAAGCGGTTAACACCGGGGAGCTGTTTTTT.

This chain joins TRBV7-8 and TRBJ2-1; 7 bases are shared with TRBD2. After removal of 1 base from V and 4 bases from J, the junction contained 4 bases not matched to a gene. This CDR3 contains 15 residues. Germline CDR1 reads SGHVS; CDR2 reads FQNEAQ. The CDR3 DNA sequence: TGTGCCAGCAGCTTAGGACGGGACTATTACAATGAGCAGTTCTTC. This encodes CASSLGRDYYNEQFF.

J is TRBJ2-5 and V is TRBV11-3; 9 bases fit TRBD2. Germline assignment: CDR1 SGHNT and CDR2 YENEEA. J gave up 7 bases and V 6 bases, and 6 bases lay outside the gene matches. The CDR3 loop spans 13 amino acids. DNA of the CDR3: TGTGCCAGCAGGGTAGCGGGAGTCTTGACCCAGTACTTC. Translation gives CASRVAGVLTQYF.

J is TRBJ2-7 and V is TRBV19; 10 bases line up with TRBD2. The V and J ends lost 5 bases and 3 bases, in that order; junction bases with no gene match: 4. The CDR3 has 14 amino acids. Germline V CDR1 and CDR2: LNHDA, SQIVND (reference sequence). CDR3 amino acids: CASSLSGRVYEQYF. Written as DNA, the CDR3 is TGTGCCAGTAGTCTAAGCGGGAGGGTCTACGAGCAGTACTTC.

CDR3 amino acids: CASSAIDRVNTEAFF. CDR3 coding DNA: TGTGCCAGCAGCGCCATCGACAGGGTGAACACTGAAGCTTTCTTT. The chain links TRBV7-9 to TRBJ1-1; TRBD1 matches 7 bases. Germline CDR1 is SEHNR and CDR2 is FQNEAQ (reference sequence). The junction had 6 bases not matched to a gene; V was cut back by 5 bases and J by 0 bases. The CDR3 has 15 residues.

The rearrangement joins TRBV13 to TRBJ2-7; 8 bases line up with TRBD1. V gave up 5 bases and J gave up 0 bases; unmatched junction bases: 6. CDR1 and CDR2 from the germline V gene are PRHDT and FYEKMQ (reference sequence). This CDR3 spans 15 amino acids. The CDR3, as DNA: TGTGCCAGCAGCCACCAAGGACAGGGCTCCTACGAGCAGTACTTC. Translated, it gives CASSHQGQGSYEQYF.